This TCR beta chain was recovered during a study of CD8 T cells in ankylosing spondylitis. Notes on the study in general: Earlier work had already found some motif variants in reactive arthritis synovial fluid and blood. Peripheral blood samples showed relatively rare disease-linked clones, and these clones were CD8+. There was a TCR beta motif, made of several highly homologous variants, that appeared characteristic of ankylosing spondylitis blood. Enrichment of disease-linked clones was reportedly significant in matched ankylosing spondylitis synovial fluid.

In making TCR beta libraries, quantitative 5'-RACE with molecular barcodes was used. Via MiXCR, TCRdb re-called the 5' RACE reads, giving one row per CDR3 protein. The sample holds a few hundred thousand distinct CDR3 sequences, roughly an eighth seen once. The CDR3 extends over 13 amino acids. Germline CDR1 and CDR2: SQVTM and ANQGSEA. Trimming removed 4 bases at V and 4 bases at J, with 11 bases between. Concerning this clonotype: Its matching antigen is unknown.

This clonotype was obtained from a male donor with ankylosing spondylitis. Source material: blood, either unsorted or a sorted T cell fraction (not recorded which). The chain couples TRBV29-1 to TRBJ1-5; D may be TRBD1 (5 bases). The CDR3 protein is CSVAIGGNQPQHF. The DNA of the CDR3 is TGCAGCGTTGCCATCGGGGGGAATCAGCCCCAGCATTTT.